This T cell receptor (beta chain) appears in the sequencing data of a study of CD8 T cells in Susac syndrome. Study-wide results and caveats: The study conceded that relatively few individuals underwent its TCR sequencing and HLA analysis.

CDR1 is LNHDA and CDR2 is SQIVND in the germline V gene (reference sequence). The germline V and J ends were trimmed by 0 bases and 4 bases, with 3 bases remaining between them. CDR3 length: 13 amino acids. Sequencing targeted TCR beta in T cells from blood (CD8+ and CD4+). Negative isolation yielded CD8+ and CD4+ T cells; FACS enriched TEMRA cells. A remark on this clonotype: Antigen: not known.

cDNA came from roughly 0.53 to 1 ug RNA primed by random hexamers. Amplification of the TCR beta CDR3 was carried out by immunoSEQ multiplex PCR, which spanned a total of 54 Vbeta and 13 Jbeta segments. TCRdb redid the calling of the immunoSEQ multiplex PCR reads with MiXCR, one entry per CDR3 protein. The sample carries approximately 130,000 distinct CDR3 sequences, about 90% recorded once. The sequence came from a human donor with multiple sclerosis. Source material: CD8+ T cells from PBMCs. The J gene is TRBJ2-2, the V gene TRBV19, with unresolved D. Written as DNA, the CDR3 is TGTGCCAGTAGTATAGATATCACCGGGGAGCTGTTTTTT. Its protein is CASSIDITGELFF. Drawing the rest from reference TRBV19 and TRBJ2-2, the complete variable domain is DGGITQSPKYLFRKEGQNVTLSCEQNLNHDAMYWYRQDPGQGLRLIYYSQIVNDFQKGDIAEGYSVSREKKESFPLTVTSAQKNPTAFYLCASSIDITGELFFGEGSRLTVL.